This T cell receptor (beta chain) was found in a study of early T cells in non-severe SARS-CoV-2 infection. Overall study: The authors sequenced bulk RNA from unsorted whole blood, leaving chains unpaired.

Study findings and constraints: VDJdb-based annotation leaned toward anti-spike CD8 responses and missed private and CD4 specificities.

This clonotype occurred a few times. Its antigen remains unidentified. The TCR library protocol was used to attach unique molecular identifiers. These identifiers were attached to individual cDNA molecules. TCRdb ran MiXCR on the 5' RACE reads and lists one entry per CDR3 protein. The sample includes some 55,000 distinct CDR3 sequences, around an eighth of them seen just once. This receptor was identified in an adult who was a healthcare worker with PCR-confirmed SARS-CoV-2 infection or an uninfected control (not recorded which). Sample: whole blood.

The CDR3: CASSPLAQETQYF. The CDR3 region has the DNA TGTGCCAGCTCACCACTGGCACAAGAGACCCAGTACTTC. This sequence joins TRBV18 and TRBJ2-5; D call uncertain. Trimming took 1 base from V and 2 from J, leaving 5 bases between them. CDR1 is KGHSH and CDR2 is LQKENI in the germline V gene. The CDR3 has 13 amino acids.